This passage covers 26 T cell receptor beta chains from one sample sequenced in a study of blood T cell repertoires in COVID-19 (dated by TCRdb to the early 2020s). Libraries were constructed by the immunoSEQ multiplex PCR assay. TCRdb re-hosts the immuneACCESS table, in-frame sequences only. Its copies lack some clones; in the studies checked, an unresolved V gene accounts for under half of them, and the cause for the rest is not known. Recorded for this sample are some 64,000 clones; over 60% of them occurred a single time. The leading ten clones occupy roughly 5% of the sample. Sequenced: peripheral blood. The receptors here all came from a woman aged 70-85 years with COVID-19, enrolled during active disease.

This chain uses TRBV2 with TRBJ1-1; D call uncertain. The CDR3 length is 12 residues. V shed 6 bases and J shed 2 bases, with 7 bases lying between them. CDR1 is SNHLY, CDR2 FYNNEI, per germline. The CDR3 here is CASRDSNTEAFF. CDR3 in DNA: TGTGCCAGCAGGGACTCCAACACTGAAGCTTTCTTT.

This clone was recorded only once. This chain links TRBV7-2 with TRBJ2-1; D not certain. Germline V gene lookup returns CDR1 SGHTA and CDR2 FQGNSA. This CDR3 contains 15 residues. V was pared by 0 bases and J by 2 bases, with 8 bases between. CDR3: CASSLAEAAYNEQFF. The CDR3 DNA follows: TGTGCCAGCAGCTTAGCCGAAGCTGCCTACAATGAGCAGTTCTTC.

The rearrangement links TRBV3-1 (or the pseudogene TRBV3-2) to TRBJ1-2; 7 nucleotides agree with TRBD1. The J segment lost 3 bases and the V segment lost 2 bases, leaving 9 bases of the junction unmatched. This CDR3 has 16 amino acids. Germline lookup yields CDR1 LGHDT and CDR2 YNNKEL (reference sequence). The CDR3 protein is CASSQSAGQRYYGYTF. The CDR3 bases are TGTGCCAGCAGCCAATCTGCGGGACAGCGATACTATGGCTACACCTTC.

The genes are TRBV19 and TRBJ1-4; possibly TRBD1 for D (5 bases). Germline lookup yields CDR1 LNHDA and CDR2 SQIVND (reference sequence). The CDR3 has 14 amino acids. CDR3 protein: CATRRGDTNEKLFF. The CDR3 nucleotides are TGTGCTACGAGACGGGGGGACACTAATGAAAAACTGTTTTTT.

The chain combines TRBV10-3 with TRBJ1-5; 10 bases match TRBD1. The CDR3 has 15 residues. Trimming took 10 bases from V and 8 from J; bases not matched to a gene: 14. Germline assignment: CDR1 ENHRY and CDR2 SYGVKD. CDR3 nucleotides: TGTGCCACCTCCGGACAGGGGGGCTCTGGAGAGCCCCAGCATTTT. Residues: CATSGQGGSGEPQHF.

The gene calls are TRBV29-1 and TRBJ2-3, with 9 bases fitting TRBD1. Germline assignment: CDR1 SQVTM and CDR2 ANQGSEA. Trimming cost V 6 bases and J 4 bases; bases outside gene matches: 8. This CDR3 is 14 amino acids long. CDR3 amino acids: CSVDLQGASDTQYF. As DNA, the CDR3 is TGCAGCGTCGACCTACAGGGGGCGTCAGATACGCAGTATTTT.

V is TRBV5-1 and J is TRBJ1-1, with 7 bases identical to TRBD1. In germline, CDR1 is SGHRS, CDR2 YFSETQ. Trimming removed 4 bases from V and 0 bases from J; junction bases left unmatched: 9. The CDR3 totals 16 residues. CDR3 in DNA: TGCGCCAGCAGCCTGGGACAGTCCTGGATGAACACTGAAGCTTTCTTT. Translated: CASSLGQSWMNTEAFF. Filled out from reference TRBV5-1 and TRBJ1-1, the complete variable domain reads KAGVTQTPRYLIKTRGQQVTLSCSPISGHRSVSWYQQTPGQGLQFLFEYFSETQRNKGNFPGRFSGRQFSNSRSEMNVSTLELGDSALYLCASSLGQSWMNTEAFFGQGTRLTVV.

J is TRBJ1-2 and V is TRBV7-2; D gene ambiguous. This CDR3 contains 12 residues. The V gene's germline CDR1 is SGHTA and CDR2 FQGNSA. Deletions cut 3 bases from V and 5 bases from J, with 7 bases between. CDR3 coding DNA: TGTGCCAGCAGCTTCAGTAATTATGGCTACACCTTC. Translated, it gives CASSFSNYGYTF.

There are many counts of this clone. The V and J genes are TRBV20-1 and TRBJ2-1, with D possibly being TRBD2 (5 bases). This CDR3 has 11 residues. Germline V gene lookup returns CDR1 DFQATT and CDR2 SNEGSKA (reference sequence). V was shortened by 2 bases and J by 8 bases, with 7 bases between the two germline ends. The chain's CDR3 is CSARLLDEQFF. CDR3 DNA sequence: TGCAGTGCTAGACTACTAGATGAGCAGTTCTTC.

The J gene is TRBJ2-1, the V gene TRBV12-5; 8 nucleotides align to TRBD2. The length of the CDR3 is 17 residues. J lost 7 bases, V lost 1 base, and 12 bases had no gene match. The V gene's germline CDR1 is LGHNT and CDR2 FRNRAP. CDR3 amino acids: CASGLGTTSGMVNEQFF. CDR3 bases: TGTGCTAGTGGTTTGGGCACTACTAGCGGAATGGTAAATGAGCAGTTCTTC.

The chain is built from TRBV12-3 or TRBV12-4 and TRBJ1-2; 7 nucleotides match TRBD1. V dropped 5 bases and J dropped 3; count of bases not matched to a gene: 3. This CDR3 contains 13 residues. The CDR3 region is CASSLGTDYGYTF. CDR3 bases: TGTGCCAGCAGTCTGGGGACAGACTATGGCTACACCTTC.

DNA of the CDR3: TGCGCCAGCAGCTTAGGGGACAGGGGCTACGAGCAGTACTTC. Residues: CASSLGDRGYEQYF. The rearrangement uses TRBV5-1 and TRBJ2-7, with TRBD1 matching over 10 bases. The germline V gene encodes CDR1 SGHRS and CDR2 YFSETQ. After removal of 2 bases from V and 3 bases from J, the junction contained 2 bases not matched to a gene. The CDR3 sequence is 14 residues long.

This chain joins TRBV21-1 and TRBJ1-1; the table's D call of TRBD1 was not tested on the DNA. TRBV21-1 has pseudogene status. CDR3 length equals 14 residues. DNA for the CDR3: TGTGCCAGGAGTCAGACAGGCATGAACACTGAAGCTTTCTTT. It codes for CARSQTGMNTEAFF.

Concerning this clone: At the DNA level, this CDR3 is encoded by other sequences in the same sample as well. The chain combines TRBV5-1 with TRBJ1-1, with 11 bases identical to TRBD1. Germline CDR1 and CDR2: SGHRS and YFSETQ. V shed 5 bases and J 4 bases; nucleotides not matched to a gene: 4. This CDR3 contains 14 residues. CDR3 sequence (DNA): TGCGCCAGCAGTTCCGGGACAGGGGGCACTGAAGCTTTCTTT. Translated: CASSSGTGGTEAFF.

The chain links TRBV9 to TRBJ2-1; 7 nucleotides line up with TRBD1. Per germline, CDR1 SGDLS and CDR2 YYNGEE. This CDR3 is built from 14 residues. J gave up 9 bases and V 4 bases, and 10 bases lay outside the gene matches. CDR3: CASSSQPGQSEQFF. CDR3 nucleotide sequence: TGTGCCAGCAGCTCGCAACCGGGACAGAGTGAGCAGTTCTTC.

Worth noting for this clone: At one end, the junction sequence differs from germline, possibly due to a read error. The J gene is TRBJ1-2, the V gene TRBV12-3 or TRBV12-4; TRBD1 might be the D (6 bases). The CDR3 length is 12 residues. The CDR3 sequence: CASSLYRDLEYF. CDR3 nucleotides: TGTGCCAGCAGTTTATACAGGGATTTGGAATACTTC.

This chain uses TRBV10-3 with TRBJ2-3; TRBD1 agrees at 9 bases. Trimming took 10 bases from V and 3 from J; bases not matched to a gene: 8. CDR1 ENHRY and CDR2 SYGVKD come from the germline V gene. There are 14 residues in the CDR3. The chain's CDR3 is CATTQGARTDTQYF. CDR3 coding DNA: TGTGCCACCACACAGGGGGCGCGTACAGATACGCAGTATTTT.

This sequence joins TRBV9 and TRBJ1-4, with TRBD1 identical over 7 bases. With V trimmed by 3 bases and J by 7 bases, 6 bases remained unmatched. Germline CDR1 reads SGDLS; CDR2 reads YYNGEE. This CDR3 has 14 residues. The CDR3 DNA reads as TGTGCCAGCAGCGGCACAGGGGTTGGTGAAAAACTGTTTTTT. It translates to CASSGTGVGEKLFF. Full variable domain (missing parts from reference TRBV9 and TRBJ1-4): DSGVTQTPKHLITATGQRVTLRCSPRSGDLSVYWYQQSLDQGLQFLIQYYNGEERAKGNILERFSAQQFPDLHSELNLSSLELGDSALYFCASSGTGVGEKLFFGSGTQLSVL.

The chain links TRBV3-1 (or the pseudogene TRBV3-2) to TRBJ2-7, with D hard to call. The CDR3 runs 12 residues. Trimming left V 3 bases short and J 9 bases short, with 12 bases between. Germline V gives CDR1 LGHDT, CDR2 YNNKEL (reference sequence). The CDR3 is CASSQGGRGQYF. The CDR3 DNA sequence: TGTGCCAGCAGCCAGGGTGGCAGAGGGCAGTACTTC.

A single count supports this clone. V gene TRBV5-4 combines with J gene TRBJ1-2, with D uncertain. Trimming cost V 4 bases and J 2 bases, with 9 bases left between them. Germline V gene lookup returns CDR1 SGHNT and CDR2 YYREEE (reference sequence). The CDR3 is made up of 13 amino acids. As DNA, the CDR3 is TGTGCCAGCAGCCCGACGGGGAACTATGGCTACACCTTC. Protein sequence: CASSPTGNYGYTF.

The table lists this clone with a few counts. This sequence joins TRBV6-2 or TRBV6-3 and TRBJ2-1, with a tentative D call TRBD2 (6 bases). The V and J ends lost 0 bases and 5 bases respectively, with 11 bases between them. This CDR3 comprises 15 residues. CDR1 is MNHEY and CDR2 is SVGEGT in the germline V gene. In DNA, the CDR3 is TGTGCCAGCAGTTACTCGGGACTCCAGCACAATGAGCAGTTCTTC. It yields the protein CASSYSGLQHNEQFF.

The CDR3: CASRLTGKGEKLFF. DNA of the CDR3: TGTGCCAGCAGACTGACAGGGAAGGGTGAAAAACTGTTTTTT. The chain carries TRBV6-5 and TRBJ1-4; 7 bases fit TRBD1. The CDR3 has 14 residues. Germline trimming cut 6 bases from V and 7 bases from J; bases unmatched to any gene: 8. Germline V gene data show CDR1 as MNHEY and CDR2 as SVGAGI.

This rearrangement joins TRBV6-2 or TRBV6-3 to TRBJ2-2, with 10 bases that match TRBD2. J gave up 1 base and V 3 bases, and 8 bases lay outside the gene matches. The CDR3 loop spans 18 amino acids. Per germline, CDR1 MNHEY and CDR2 SVGEGT. Here the CDR3 reads CASSYISGGAWNTGELFF. The CDR3, as DNA: TGTGCCAGCAGTTATATAAGCGGGGGGGCCTGGAACACCGGGGAGCTGTTTTTT.

The CDR3 loop is CASSSQGTGSGNTIYF. The CDR3 DNA reads as TGTGCCAGTAGTAGCCAGGGGACAGGGTCTGGAAACACCATATATTTT. This chain uses TRBV19 with TRBJ1-3; 9 bases line up with TRBD1. With V trimmed by 4 bases and J by 1 base, 5 bases remained unmatched. This CDR3 has 16 residues. Germline V gene data show CDR1 as LNHDA and CDR2 as SQIVND (reference sequence).

The chain is built from TRBV19 and TRBJ1-2, with 7 nucleotides matching TRBD1. Germline CDR1 is LNHDA and CDR2 is SQIVND (reference sequence). The CDR3 is made up of 14 amino acids. Losses at the gene ends were 6 bases for V and 4 bases for J; bases not matched to a gene: 8. In nucleotides, the CDR3 is TGTGCCAGTAGCTCCCCGGGACAGCTCTATGGCTACACCTTC. Translating gives CASSSPGQLYGYTF.

The V gene is TRBV10-3, the J gene TRBJ2-3; 10 bases are a match to TRBD2. Germline trimming cut 6 bases from V and 3 bases from J; bases unmatched to any gene: 6. Germline CDR1 and CDR2: ENHRY and SYGVKD. The CDR3 extends over 15 amino acids. CDR3 coding DNA: TGTGCCATCAGAGCTAGCGGGAGTTTAACAGATACGCAGTATTTT. Protein: CAIRASGSLTDTQYF.